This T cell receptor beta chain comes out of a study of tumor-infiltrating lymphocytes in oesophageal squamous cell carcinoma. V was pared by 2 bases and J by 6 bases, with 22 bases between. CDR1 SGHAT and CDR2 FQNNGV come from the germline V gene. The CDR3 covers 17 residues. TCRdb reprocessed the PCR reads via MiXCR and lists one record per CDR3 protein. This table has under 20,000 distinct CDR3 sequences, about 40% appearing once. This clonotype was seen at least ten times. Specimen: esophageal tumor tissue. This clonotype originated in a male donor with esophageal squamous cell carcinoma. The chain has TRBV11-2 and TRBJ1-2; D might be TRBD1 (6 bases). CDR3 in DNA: TGTGCCAGCAGCTTAAGATCAACAGGGTTGCCCGAAGATGGCTACACCTTC. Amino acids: CASSLRSTGLPEDGYTF.